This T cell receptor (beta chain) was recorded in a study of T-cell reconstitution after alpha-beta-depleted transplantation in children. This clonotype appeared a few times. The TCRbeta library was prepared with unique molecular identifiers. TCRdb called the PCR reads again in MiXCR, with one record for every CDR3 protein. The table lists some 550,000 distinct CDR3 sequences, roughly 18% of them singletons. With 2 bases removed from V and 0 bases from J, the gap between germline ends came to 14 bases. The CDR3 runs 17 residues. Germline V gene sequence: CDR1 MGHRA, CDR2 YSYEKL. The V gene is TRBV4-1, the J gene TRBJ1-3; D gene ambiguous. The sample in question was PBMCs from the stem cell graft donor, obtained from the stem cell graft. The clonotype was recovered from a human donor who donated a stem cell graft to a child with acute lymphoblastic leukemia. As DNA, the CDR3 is TGCGCCAGCAGCCAAACAATCGTCGTGACCTCTGGAAACACCATATATTTT. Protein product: CASSQTIVVTSGNTIYF.